These T cell receptor beta chains were read from a single sample in a study of blood T cell repertoires in COVID-19. Using immunoSEQ multiplex PCR, the repertoire was profiled, and TCRdb retains in-frame clones only, with some absent. Here the sample spans around 300,000 clones, just under 90% being singletons. Source material: PBMCs or T cells enriched from blood (not recorded which). Source of these receptors: a woman between 55 and 75 years old who had recovered from COVID-19. Both conserved end residues are part of each CDR3. The D gene is left open where the match is weak. Size is omitted from some rows. Given values are once, few, many or a class for expanded clones.

D gene	clone size	V gene	J gene	CDR3 protein	CDR3 DNA
TRBD1	-	TRBV11-2	TRBJ2-7	CASSIRQGISNEQYF	TGTGCCAGCAGCATCAGACAGGGGATCAGCAACGAGCAGTACTTC
-	-	TRBV28	TRBJ2-1	CASSSPGGPSYNEQFF	TGTGCCAGCAGTTCCCCCGGGGGGCCCTCCTACAATGAGCAGTTCTTC
TRBD2	-	TRBV27	TRBJ2-7	CASSSPLAGTYEQYF	TGTGCCAGCAGTTCCCCACTAGCGGGGACCTACGAGCAGTACTTC
-	-	TRBV3-1/TRBV3-2	TRBJ2-7	CASSQALDYNTKGQYF	TGTGCCAGCAGCCAAGCCTTGGACTATAACACTAAGGGGCAGTACTTC
TRBD1	-	TRBV5-4	TRBJ2-5	CASSQDREPRETQYF	TGTGCCAGCAGCCAGGACAGGGAACCTAGGGAGACCCAGTACTTC
TRBD1	-	TRBV18	TRBJ1-2	CASSPDRDGYTF	TGTGCCAGCTCACCGGACAGGGACGGCTACACCTTC
-	once	TRBV11-2	TRBJ1-1	CASSSSPTGHTEAFF	TGTGCCAGCAGCTCCTCCCCCACAGGTCACACTGAAGCTTTCTTT
TRBD1	few	TRBV11-2	TRBJ1-2	CASSRSGGPNYGYTF	TGTGCCAGCAGCCGTTCAGGGGGCCCTAACTATGGCTACACCTTC
TRBD2	-	TRBV9	TRBJ2-7	CASSVGTSGGIGYEQYF	TGTGCCAGCAGCGTTGGGACTAGCGGGGGTATAGGCTACGAGCAGTACTTC
-	-	TRBV2	TRBJ1-5	CASSETGYQPQHF	TGTGCCAGCAGTGAAACAGGGTATCAGCCCCAGCATTTT
-	-	TRBV24-1	TRBJ1-2	CATRETGSDGYTF	TGTGCCACCAGAGAGACAGGTAGTGATGGCTACACCTTC